The 14 T cell receptor beta chains reported below all come from one sample, sequenced in a study of cytomegalovirus exposure and HLA in healthy donors. Amplification used 60 Vbeta primers and 13 Jbeta primers. Clones were read by immunoSEQ multiplex PCR, and TCRdb kept only the in-frame ones, dropping some. The sample has about 120,000 clones, 80% seen once; the top ten hold approximately 8.8%. Input material: PBMCs. The source is a female donor in good health and CMV-seropositive.

This clone was seen a few times. This chain links TRBV6-1 with TRBJ2-2; D possibly corresponds to TRBD2 (5 bases). The germline CDR1 and CDR2 sequences are MNHNS and SASEGT. V lost 5 bases to trimming and J lost 5 bases, with 12 bases between them. This CDR3 is built from 14 residues. CDR3 protein: CASSPDFGTGELFF. The DNA of the CDR3 is TGTGCCAGCAGTCCGGACTTTGGGACCGGGGAGCTGTTTTTT.

The DNA for the CDR3 is TGTGCCAGCAGTTCTGGACAGGGAAATTCACCCCTCCACTTT. Translation gives CASSSGQGNSPLHF. The gene calls are TRBV27 and TRBJ1-6; 8 bases are a match to TRBD1. The germline V gene encodes CDR1 MNHEY and CDR2 SMNVEV (reference sequence). With 4 bases clipped from V and 7 bases from J, the junction kept 3 bases outside the gene matches. This CDR3 comprises 14 residues.

The chain is built from TRBV30 and TRBJ1-4; 7 bases are shared with TRBD1. The J segment lost 4 bases and the V segment lost 0 bases, leaving 5 bases of the junction unmatched. This CDR3 spans 15 amino acids. Per the germline V gene, CDR1 is GTSNPN and CDR2 is SVGIG (reference sequence). The chain's CDR3 is CAWSVQGLGNEKLFF. The CDR3 DNA follows: TGTGCCTGGAGTGTACAGGGGCTTGGTAATGAAAAACTGTTTTTT.

This chain connects TRBV19 to TRBJ1-3; D unresolved. Per germline, CDR1 LNHDA and CDR2 SQIVND (reference sequence). V was shortened by 3 bases and J by 4 bases, with 7 bases between the two germline ends. This CDR3 is 13 amino acids long. The CDR3 reads CASSILVGNTIYF. CDR3 in DNA: TGTGCCAGTAGTATCCTAGTAGGAAACACCATATATTTT.

This clone was seen more than once but under ten times. The chain has TRBV30 and TRBJ1-2; D is undetermined. V shed 0 bases and J shed 7 bases, with 12 bases lying between them. In germline, CDR1 is GTSNPN, CDR2 SVGIG (reference sequence). The CDR3 totals 13 residues. The DNA for the CDR3 is TGTGCCTGGAGTGTATCGATCGGTGTTGGCTACACCTTC. Protein: CAWSVSIGVGYTF.

The rearrangement links TRBV10-3 to TRBJ2-1, with a weak D call TRBD2 (7 bases). Deletions cut 8 bases from V and 3 bases from J, with 11 bases between. The CDR3 is 13 amino acids. Germline-derived CDR1 and CDR2 are ENHRY and SYGVKD. The CDR3, as DNA: TGTGCCATCGGAGGGGGGGACTACAATGAGCAGTTCTTC. Translating gives CAIGGGDYNEQFF.

The genes are TRBV7-3 and TRBJ2-2, with D maybe TRBD2 (5 bases). The V and J ends lost 5 bases and 0 bases respectively, with 10 bases between them. From germline, CDR1 is SGHTA and CDR2 FQGTGA. There are 15 residues in the CDR3. The CDR3: CASSEGSSNTGELFF. Written as DNA, the CDR3 is TGTGCCAGCAGCGAGGGATCCTCGAACACCGGGGAGCTGTTTTTT. Full variable domain (outside the CDR3, taken from reference TRBV7-3 and TRBJ2-2): GAGVSQTPSNKVTEKGKYVELRCDPISGHTALYWYRQSLGQGPEFLIYFQGTGAADDSGLPNDRFFAVRPEGSVSTLKIQRTERGDSAVYLCASSEGSSNTGELFFGEGSRLTVL.

This clone was seen once. The chain links TRBV6-5 to TRBJ1-1, with 7 bases lining up with TRBD1. This CDR3 region has 15 residues. Losses at the gene ends were 2 bases for V and 1 base for J; bases not matched to a gene: 4. Germline CDR1 reads MNHEY; CDR2 reads SVGAGI. CDR3 nucleotide sequence: TGTGCCAGCAGTTACATTCGGACAGGGAACACTGAAGCTTTCTTT. Translated, it gives CASSYIRTGNTEAFF.

The chain combines TRBV6-5 with TRBJ2-5, with D possibly being TRBD2 (6 bases). CDR1 and CDR2 (germline): MNHEY, SVGAGI. Deletions cut 2 bases from V and 5 bases from J, with 15 bases between. CDR3 length: 15 amino acids. This CDR3 reads CASSYQAGPGETQYF. The CDR3 nucleotides read TGTGCCAGCAGTTACCAGGCGGGGCCAGGGGAGACCCAGTACTTC.

V and J are TRBV4-1 and TRBJ2-3; D ambiguous. Per the germline V gene, CDR1 is MGHRA and CDR2 is YSYEKL. The CDR3 covers 14 residues. V was clipped by 1 base and J by 3 bases, with 8 bases between them. In DNA form, the CDR3 reads TGCGCCAGCAGCCAAGTTGGGCCAACAGATACGCAGTATTTT. Its translation is CASSQVGPTDTQYF.

The genes are TRBV11-1 and TRBJ1-5; TRBD1 might be the D (5 bases). CDR1 is SGHAT and CDR2 is FQDESV in the germline V gene (reference sequence). The CDR3 contains 13 residues. The V end lost 0 bases, the J end lost 7 bases, and 7 bases lay between the germline ends. The CDR3 DNA reads as TGTGCCAGCAGCTTAGCGCGGGGGCAGCCCCAGCATTTT. Protein: CASSLARGQPQHF.

The chain couples TRBV30 to TRBJ2-7; a possible D gene is TRBD1 (6 bases). V was clipped by 3 bases and J by 3 bases, with 12 bases between them. The CDR3 extends over 13 amino acids. The V gene's germline CDR1 is GTSNPN and CDR2 SVGIG (reference sequence). The CDR3 here is CAWSAGVGYEQYF. For the CDR3, the DNA is TGTGCCTGGAGCGCAGGGGTGGGCTACGAGCAGTACTTC.

This chain joins TRBV5-1 and TRBJ2-5, with 7 bases fitting TRBD1. TRBJ2-7 matches the DNA end more closely, so the J call is doubtful. The CDR3 length is 15 residues. Germline V lookup: CDR1 SGHRS, CDR2 YFSETQ. This chain's CDR3 is CASSLAGDSQYEQYF. The CDR3 nucleotides are TGCGCCAGCAGCTTGGCCGGGGACAGCCAATACGAGCAGTACTTC.

This chain uses TRBV10-3 with TRBJ2-1, with D maybe TRBD2 (5 bases). This CDR3 region has 16 residues. V was trimmed by 0 bases and J by 7 bases, leaving 16 bases between them. Germline values: CDR1 ENHRY, CDR2 SYGVKD. The CDR3 DNA is TGTGCCATCAGTGAGTCATGGACTCCATCTATGAATGAGCAGTTCTTC. Its translation: CAISESWTPSMNEQFF.